The subject of this entry is one T cell receptor (beta chain). This clonotype occurred many times. No cognate antigen has been identified for it. No much larger clone is present one base from it, and per-base qualities are unavailable. The trim is 6 bases for V and 1 base for J, with a gap of 12 bases between the germline ends. Measured from the cysteine to the phenylalanine, the CDR3 is 14 residues long. The CDR3 DNA has 42 bases and is translated from base 1. Per the germline V gene, MDHEN is the CDR1 and SYDVKM is the CDR2. These data originate in a study of T cells in Graves' hyperthyroidism and ophthalmopathy (dated by TCRdb to between 2018 and 2021). With respect to the entire study: Peripheral blood samples were taken at the time of initial diagnosis, prior to any treatment. To identify TCR V-J signatures that set the groups apart, the researchers used a discovery cohort of 95 to 100 patients, made up of 40 to 45 with Graves' ophthalmopathy and some 56 with stable Graves' hyperthyroidism. Prospective prediction of ophthalmopathy was tested in an independent validation cohort of under 20 hyperthyroidism patients and approximately 17 patients who later progressed to ophthalmopathy. For training and testing, the roughly 93 patients in the discovery cohort were randomly divided in a 7:3 ratio. Thyroid tissue and blood T-cell repertoires from more than 5 Graves' hyperthyroidism patients were also compared in the study. After blood sampling, hyperthyroidism patients were treated with methimazole at a starting dose of 30 mg daily, and ophthalmopathy patients were treated with high-dose intravenous methylprednisolone. The paper reports TCR Vbeta CDR3 sequencing of some 140 peripheral blood samples: under 45 ophthalmopathy, 70 to 85 hyperthyroidism and about 17 progressor patients.

The TCR beta CDR3 regions were amplified from RNA transcripts. For the first round of RT-PCR on the TCR CDR3, the HTBI primer set was used together with the Qiagen OneStep RT-PCR kit. Libraries were constructed in a second round of multiplex PCR, after which size selection and purification were carried out. Sequencing of the libraries was done on an Illumina HiSeq2000 using paired-end 100 bp reads. In the source study's methods: SOAPnuke was used to process the raw data, removing reads that contained adapters or uncalled bases, had a mean Phred below 15, or lacked an exact match to the constant primer or identifier. COPE v1.2.5 was used to merge the high-quality paired reads, and each unique nucleotide sequence was defined as a clonotype. MiTCR v1.1 was used to align clonotypes to the IMGT TRBV, TRBD and TRBJ reference segments. Analysis was restricted to V-J combinations with a frequency above 0.0001, which covered about 99% of repertoires. A TCS score was defined as the ratio between F50 (clonal expansion) and ExV (chaos), using BLOSUM62-based TCRdist between CDR3 peptides within each V-J. Welch's t-statistics and random forest reduced roughly 530 V-J features to 10 to 15, which were used in a naive Bayes classifier (R e1071). TCRdb cleaned the public reads at Q25 with fastp, built clones with MiXCR and kept in-frame beta chains. Duplicate CDR3 protein sequences are folded into a single record with the most common DNA and genes. These V and J calls originate from TCRdb's pipeline instead of the authors' own analysis. The sample table lists hundreds of thousands of distinct CDR3 sequences, around 15% of them with a count of one. Of the sample, just over 55% falls within the top ten clones.

Results the study describes overall, beyond this receptor: Sample size was not statistically predetermined, and blinding of investigators to group allocation was not performed. Most expanded thyroid clonotypes (frequency above 0.001) were also found in blood, which suggests that blood repertoires may mirror thyroid immune responses. A model built on a 13 V-J signature distinguished ophthalmopathy from stable hyperthyroidism, reaching about 89% sensitivity and around 81% specificity in cross-validation and 80%/75% in testing. During validation, the model predicted progression to ophthalmopathy a median of approximately six months ahead of onset, with roughly 65% sensitivity and less than 85% specificity.

In the ophthalmopathy patients, disease was moderately to severely active, with a Clinical Activity Score of 3 or more, a NOSPECS grade of 4 or more, and a duration of less than 3 months. Any patient with an uncontrolled infection, another autoimmune disease, pregnancy or lactation was excluded. Diagnoses were established on the basis of clinical symptoms, serum thyroxine and TRAb, thyroid ultrasound, and orbital computed tomography. PBMCs were separated from 10 ml of fresh peripheral blood using Ficoll-Paque density gradient centrifugation. Trizol reagent was used to extract total RNA, and RNA quality was then checked on an Agilent 2100 Bioanalyzer.

The source of this sequence is an older woman with Graves' ophthalmopathy. The sequence links TRBV28 to TRBJ1-1; the D gene assignment is ambiguous. The material sequenced was blood. The CDR3 corresponds to CASSPSPSNTEAFF. The nucleotide sequence reads TGTGCCAGCAGCCCGAGTCCCTCGAACACTGAAGCTTTCTTT.